Below, 11 T cell receptor beta chains from the same sample are listed, as sequenced in a study of blood T cell repertoires in COVID-19. Some clones are missing from TCRdb's copy, which holds only in-frame ones; the method was immunoSEQ multiplex PCR. The data show over 90,000 clones, roughly 80% seen once. The sequencing input was peripheral blood. Receptors originate from a man older than 75 with active or convalescent COVID-19.

The V and J genes are TRBV23-1 and TRBJ2-1; D might be TRBD2 (7 bases). TRBV23-1 is sorted into the ORF group, with uncertain function. The CDR3 has 16 residues. Trimming cost V 6 bases and J 4 bases, with 19 bases left between them. This chain's CDR3 is CASRTGRGQAYNEQFF. CDR3 nucleotides: TGCGCCAGCAGAACTGGGAGGGGACAAGCATACAATGAGCAGTTCTTC.

The V call is TRBV20-1, the J call TRBJ2-3; D remains unclear. Germline V gene lookup returns CDR1 DFQATT and CDR2 SNEGSKA (reference sequence). V gave up 4 bases and J gave up 4 bases, with 6 bases separating them. The CDR3 has 11 residues. CDR3 bases: TGCAGTGCTACCCCCGCAGATACGCAGTATTTT. It codes for CSATPADTQYF.

This sequence joins TRBV14 and TRBJ2-3; TRBD1 is a possible D gene (5 bases). The CDR3 spans 15 residues. Trimming took 1 base from V and 2 from J, leaving 10 bases between them. CDR1 SGHDN and CDR2 FVKESK come from the germline V gene. CDR3 DNA: TGTGCCAGCAGCCAAGTGGGGCGGTCCACAGATACGCAGTATTTT. Translation gives CASSQVGRSTDTQYF.

V is TRBV11-2 and J is TRBJ2-3, with D unresolved. V dropped 5 bases and J dropped 1 base, with 13 bases sitting between them. Germline CDR1 and CDR2: SGHAT and FQNNGV. This CDR3 spans 15 amino acids. In DNA, the CDR3 is TGTGCCAGCAGCACCCAGGCGTTCGGCACAGATACGCAGTATTTT. This encodes CASSTQAFGTDTQYF.

This chain links TRBV4-2 with TRBJ2-7; 7 positions match TRBD2. V gave up 0 bases and J gave up 2 bases; unmatched junction bases: 19. Germline V lookup: CDR1 LGHNA, CDR2 YNFKEQ. The CDR3 contains 20 residues. The CDR3 region is CASSQDPIWEGPPNPYEQYF. Here the CDR3 DNA reads TGTGCCAGCAGCCAAGACCCTATCTGGGAGGGTCCACCTAACCCCTACGAGCAGTACTTC.

The V call is TRBV27, the J call TRBJ1-1, with a tentative D call TRBD1 (5 bases). The CDR3 contains 13 residues. The V gene lost 5 bases and the J gene lost 0 bases, with 7 bases spanning the gap. The germline V gene encodes CDR1 MNHEY and CDR2 SMNVEV (reference sequence). The CDR3 here is CASSMGLNTEAFF. DNA of the CDR3: TGTGCCAGCAGTATGGGGCTGAACACTGAAGCTTTCTTT.

This chain connects TRBV4-3 to TRBJ1-2; 8 bases agree with TRBD1. Germline CDR1 LGHNA, CDR2 YSLEER. With 3 bases clipped from V and 2 bases from J, the junction kept 2 bases outside the gene matches. CDR3 length: 14 amino acids. CDR3 residues: CASSQTGANYGYTF. The CDR3, as DNA: TGCGCCAGCAGCCAGACAGGGGCCAACTATGGCTACACCTTC.

The chain is built from TRBV21-1 and TRBJ1-5; the D call in the table, TRBD1, was not verified against the DNA. TRBV21-1 is given as a pseudogene. This CDR3 spans 14 amino acids. CDR3 sequence (DNA): TGTGCCAGCAACCCGGGACAGGGGAATCAGCCCCAGCATTTT. As protein: CASNPGQGNQPQHF.

This chain links TRBV5-1 with TRBJ2-7; 9 bases line up with TRBD1. The CDR3 contains 15 residues. The V gene end was trimmed by 4 bases and the J gene end by 5 bases; junction bases not matched to a gene: 10. CDR1 and CDR2 (germline): SGHRS, YFSETQ. CDR3: CASSGYGTGSHEQYF. The CDR3 region has the DNA TGCGCCAGCAGCGGCTACGGGACAGGGTCCCACGAGCAGTACTTC.

The V call is TRBV12-3 or TRBV12-4, the J call TRBJ2-5, with 9 bases matching TRBD1. Trimming at V came to 3 bases and at J to 4 bases, leaving 0 bases not matched to a gene. The length of the CDR3 is 13 residues. This CDR3 is CASSLTGGETQYF. The CDR3, as DNA: TGTGCCAGCAGTTTGACAGGGGGAGAGACCCAGTACTTC.

This chain joins TRBV10-3 and TRBJ1-6, with TRBD1 matching 7 bases. The germline V gene has CDR1 ENHRY and CDR2 SYGVKD. The CDR3 is made up of 16 amino acids. After removal of 3 bases from V and 5 bases from J, the junction contained 7 bases not matched to a gene. The CDR3 loop reads CAISDVRTGDNSPLHF. The CDR3 nucleotides are TGTGCCATCAGTGACGTAAGGACAGGCGATAATTCACCCCTCCACTTT.